The 22 T cell receptor beta chains below come from one sample, sequenced in a study of blood T cell repertoires in COVID-19 (dated by TCRdb to about 2020). The protocol used for the library was the immunoSEQ multiplex PCR assay. This is the immuneACCESS table as TCRdb keeps it, with only in-frame sequences that have V and J called. A part of the clones is gone; compared with another copy, unresolved V genes explain less than half, and the rest is unexplained. Across this sample there are 300,000 to 450,000 clones, with roughly 87% seen only once. The leading ten clones occupy approximately 0.99% of the sample. Sequencing used PBMCs or T cells enriched from blood (not recorded which). These receptors came from a woman younger than 45 who had recovered from COVID-19.

The chain has TRBV15 and TRBJ2-4; a possible D gene is TRBD2 (6 bases). V was clipped by 8 bases and J by 0 bases, with 11 bases between them. This CDR3 has 14 amino acids. The germline V gene encodes CDR1 LNHNV and CDR2 YYDKDF (reference sequence). The DNA of the CDR3 is TGTGCCACCCGGGACTCCCTAGCCAAAAACATTCAGTACTTC. This gives the protein CATRDSLAKNIQYF. The full variable domain, its missing parts supplied by reference TRBV15 and TRBJ2-4, is DAMVIQNPRYQVTQFGKPVTLSCSQTLNHNVMYWYQQKSSQAPKLLFHYYDKDFNNEADTPDNFQSRRPNTSFCFLDIRSPGLGDTAMYLCATRDSLAKNIQYFGAGTRLSVL.

The rearrangement links TRBV5-6 to TRBJ1-6; unclear D gene. The CDR3 contains 15 residues. Trimming removed 0 bases at V and 3 bases at J, with 7 bases between. Looked up from germline, CDR1 is SGHDT and CDR2 is YYEEEE. The CDR3 reads CASSLVGVYNSPLHF. CDR3 DNA sequence: TGTGCCAGCAGCTTGGTAGGAGTCTATAATTCACCCCTCCACTTT. The complete variable domain, with remaining parts taken from reference TRBV5-6 and TRBJ1-6, reads DAGVTQSPTHLIKTRGQQVTLRCSPKSGHDTVSWYQQALGQGPQFIFQYYEEEERQRGNFPDRFSGHQFPNYSSELNVNALLLGDSALYLCASSLVGVYNSPLHFGNGTRLTVT.

The chain has TRBV6-5 and TRBJ1-2; possible D gene TRBD1, 5 bases. Trimming cost V 6 bases and J 0 bases, with 11 bases left between them. The CDR3 loop spans 14 amino acids. The germline CDR1 and CDR2 sequences are MNHEY and SVGAGI. The CDR3 sequence is CASRTAQANYGYTF. DNA for the CDR3: TGTGCCAGCAGGACAGCCCAAGCTAACTATGGCTACACCTTC.

This clone appeared a single time. The rearrangement joins TRBV6-1 to TRBJ2-2, with 9 bases matching TRBD1. Germline loops: CDR1 MNHNS, CDR2 SASEGT. CDR3 length: 16 residues. V trimming: 4 bases; J trimming: 0 bases; junction bases outside the gene matches: 3. This CDR3 is CASSAGQGPNTGELFF. CDR3 coding DNA: TGTGCCAGCAGTGCGGGACAGGGCCCGAACACCGGGGAGCTGTTTTTT.

The chain recombines TRBV7-2 with TRBJ1-3; 7 nucleotides align to TRBD1. Germline V lookup: CDR1 SGHTA, CDR2 FQGNSA. CDR3 length equals 14 residues. With 5 bases clipped from V and 0 bases from J, the junction kept 1 base outside the gene matches. The CDR3 nucleotides read TGTGCCAGCAGCAGGACAGGCTCTGGAAACACCATATATTTT. As protein: CASSRTGSGNTIYF. The variable domain in full, with the rest retrieved from reference TRBV7-2 and TRBJ1-3, is GAGVSQSPSNKVTEKGKDVELRCDPISGHTALYWYRQSLGQGLEFLIYFQGNSAPDKSGLPSDRFSAERTGGSVSTLTIQRTQQEDSAVYLCASSRTGSGNTIYFGEGSWLTVV.

The chain carries TRBV11-2 and TRBJ1-6, with 10 bases lining up with TRBD1. CDR1 SGHAT and CDR2 FQNNGV come from the germline V gene. Losses at the gene ends were 4 bases for V and 14 bases for J; bases not matched to a gene: 11. The CDR3 length is 15 residues. CDR3 in amino acids: CASSSTGTGVQTLHF. The CDR3 nucleotides read TGTGCCAGCAGCTCTACCGGGACAGGGGTTCAGACCCTCCACTTT.

This clone appeared many times. This chain joins TRBV28 and TRBJ1-6; D call uncertain. The CDR3 runs 12 residues. CDR1 and CDR2 (germline): MDHEN, SYDVKM. The V end lost 3 bases, the J end lost 10 bases, and 7 bases lay between the germline ends. CDR3 protein: CASSFRESPLHF. In DNA, the CDR3 is TGTGCCAGCAGTTTTCGGGAATCACCCCTCCACTTT.

In nucleotides, the CDR3 is TGTGCCACCAGTGATTTTGCAGGGGCGGAAGAGACCCAGTACTTC. This encodes CATSDFAGAEETQYF. This chain uses TRBV24-1 with TRBJ2-5; TRBD1 is a possible D gene (6 bases). CDR3 size: 15 residues. Germline CDR1 and CDR2: KGHDR and SFDVKD. Between the trimmed V and J ends, which lost 1 base and 3 bases, there was a span of 11 bases.

This chain uses TRBV11-2 with TRBJ1-6; TRBD1 agrees at 11 bases. Germline V gene data show CDR1 as SGHAT and CDR2 as FQNNGV. Trimming removed 5 bases from V and 7 bases from J; junction bases left unmatched: 1. The CDR3 runs to 14 residues. This CDR3 reads CASSRTGGNSPLHF. The CDR3 DNA is TGTGCCAGCAGCCGGACAGGGGGCAATTCACCCCTCCACTTT.

This chain connects TRBV18 to TRBJ1-1; 11 bases are a match to TRBD1. The CDR3 runs to 14 residues. V shed 5 bases, J shed 3 bases, and the junction held 2 bases outside the gene matches. The germline V gene has CDR1 KGHSH and CDR2 LQKENI. The CDR3 bases are TGTGCCAGCTCAGGACAGGGGGCTGACACTGAAGCTTTCTTT. As protein: CASSGQGADTEAFF.

The rearrangement links TRBV28 to TRBJ2-5; no firm D call. The CDR3 extends over 11 amino acids. Germline V gene lookup returns CDR1 MDHEN and CDR2 SYDVKM. Trimming pared 8 bases from V and 5 bases from J, leaving 9 bases between. CDR3 amino acids: CASSYMETQYF. The CDR3 DNA is TGTGCCAGCTCCTATATGGAGACCCAGTACTTC. The variable domain in full, completed from reference TRBV28 and TRBJ2-5, reads DVKVTQSSRYLVKRTGEKVFLECVQDMDHENMFWYRQDPGLGLRLIYFSYDVKMKEKGDIPEGYSVSREKKERFSLILESASTNQTSMYLCASSYMETQYFGPGTRLLVL.

The chain recombines TRBV19 with TRBJ1-5; weak D call: TRBD1 (5 bases). The V gene lost 3 bases and the J gene lost 0 bases, with 12 bases spanning the gap. Germline-derived CDR1 and CDR2 are LNHDA and SQIVND (reference sequence). The CDR3 is 16 amino acids. CDR3: CASSIRQRSSNQPQHF. CDR3 DNA sequence: TGTGCCAGTAGTATCCGACAGAGATCTAGCAATCAGCCCCAGCATTTT.

CDR3 amino acids: CASSYTRDRDGYTF. For the CDR3, the DNA is TGTGCCAGCAGTTACACCCGGGACAGGGACGGCTACACCTTC. V is TRBV6-6 and J is TRBJ1-2; 9 nucleotides match TRBD1. The junction had 6 bases not matched to a gene; V was cut back by 2 bases and J by 8 bases. This CDR3 has 14 amino acids. Germline assignment: CDR1 MNHNY and CDR2 SVGAGI (reference sequence).

The chain couples TRBV28 to TRBJ2-5; TRBD1 aligns across 8 bases. CDR3 length equals 15 residues. CDR1 and CDR2 (germline): MDHEN, SYDVKM. Trimming took 3 bases from V and 6 from J; bases not matched to a gene: 9. The CDR3: CASSFPAGGAKTQYF. The CDR3 bases are TGTGCCAGCAGTTTTCCGGCAGGGGGCGCGAAGACCCAGTACTTC.

The V and J genes are TRBV19 and TRBJ2-3; 7 bases fit TRBD1. V shed 5 bases and J 4 bases; nucleotides not matched to a gene: 12. From germline, CDR1 is LNHDA and CDR2 SQIVND (reference sequence). CDR3 length: 16 residues. The CDR3 DNA reads as TGTGCCAGTAGTCCCCGGACAGGATCAGGGGCAGATACGCAGTATTTT. Translation gives CASSPRTGSGADTQYF.

The count of this clone is one. The CDR3 region is CASSQRRVNTEAFF. CDR3 DNA: TGCGCCAGCAGCCAAAGACGGGTGAACACTGAAGCTTTCTTT. This chain uses TRBV4-3 with TRBJ1-1; D gene uncertain. The CDR3 sequence is 14 residues long. Trimming removed 2 bases from V and 0 bases from J, with 7 bases in between. CDR1 is LGHNA and CDR2 is YSLEER in the germline V gene.

The J gene is TRBJ2-1, the V gene TRBV5-1; TRBD2 matches 11 bases. Germline CDR1 is SGHRS and CDR2 is YFSETQ. The V gene end was trimmed by 0 bases and the J gene end by 0 bases; junction bases not matched to a gene: 2. The CDR3 consists of 17 residues. The CDR3 DNA reads as TGCGCCAGCAGCTTGGCTAGCGGGGGGAGCTCCTACAATGAGCAGTTCTTC. This gives the protein CASSLASGGSSYNEQFF.

The chain employs TRBV6-4 and TRBJ2-2; tentative D call: TRBD2 (6 bases). With 2 bases removed from V and 2 bases from J, the gap between germline ends came to 12 bases. The germline gives CDR1 MRHNA, CDR2 SNTAGT. The CDR3 spans 16 residues. The CDR3 nucleotides are TGTGCCAGCAGTGACGAGGGACTGGAAAACACCGGGGAGCTGTTTTTT. This encodes CASSDEGLENTGELFF.

This clone was detected only a few times. This rearrangement joins TRBV2 to TRBJ2-7, with D maybe TRBD1 (6 bases). CDR3 length: 12 residues. Germline V CDR1 and CDR2: SNHLY, FYNNEI. Trimming removed 6 bases from V and 2 bases from J, with 8 bases in between. CDR3 DNA: TGTGCCAGCAGGCAGGGGACCTACGAGCAGTACTTC. This codes for CASRQGTYEQYF.

This chain uses TRBV29-1 with TRBJ1-2; perhaps TRBD1 as D (6 bases). Trimming removed 0 bases from V and 0 bases from J, with 26 bases in between. Per the germline V gene, CDR1 is SQVTM and CDR2 is ANQGSEA. The CDR3 has 20 amino acids. This CDR3 is CSVEESEGRQAQPTNYGYTF. The CDR3 region has the DNA TGCAGCGTTGAAGAAAGTGAAGGTAGACAGGCCCAACCAACTAACTATGGCTACACCTTC.

The rearrangement links TRBV28 to TRBJ1-1; the D gene is possibly TRBD1 (6 bases). This CDR3 is built from 17 residues. The V gene lost 6 bases and the J gene lost 3 bases, with 23 bases spanning the gap. In germline, CDR1 is MDHEN, CDR2 SYDVKM. CDR3 DNA sequence: TGTGCCAGCAGCGGCGCGGGGGGCAGTAGGGGCCACACTGAAGCTTTCTTT. Translating it yields CASSGAGGSRGHTEAFF.

The chain has TRBV10-1 and TRBJ1-1, with D unresolved. V lost 2 bases and J lost 1, with 20 bases in between. Germline V gene data show CDR1 as WNHNN and CDR2 as SYGVQD (reference sequence). CDR3 size: 18 residues. The CDR3 DNA follows: TGCGCCAGCAGTGAGACCACGACCAGCAGGAACGGGAACACTGAAGCTTTCTTT. Translated, it gives CASSETTTSRNGNTEAFF.